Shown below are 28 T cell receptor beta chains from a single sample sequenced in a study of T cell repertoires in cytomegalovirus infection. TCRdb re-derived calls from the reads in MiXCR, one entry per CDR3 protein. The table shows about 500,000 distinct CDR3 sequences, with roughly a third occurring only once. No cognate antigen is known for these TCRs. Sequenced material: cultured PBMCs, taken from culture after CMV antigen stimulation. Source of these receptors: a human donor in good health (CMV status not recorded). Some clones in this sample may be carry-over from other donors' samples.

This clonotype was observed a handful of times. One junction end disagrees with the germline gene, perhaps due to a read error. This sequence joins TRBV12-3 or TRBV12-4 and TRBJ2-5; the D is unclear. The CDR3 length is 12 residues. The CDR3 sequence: CASSFDQETQYF. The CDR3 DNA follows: TGTGCCAGCAGTTTTGACCAGGAGACCCAGTACTTC.

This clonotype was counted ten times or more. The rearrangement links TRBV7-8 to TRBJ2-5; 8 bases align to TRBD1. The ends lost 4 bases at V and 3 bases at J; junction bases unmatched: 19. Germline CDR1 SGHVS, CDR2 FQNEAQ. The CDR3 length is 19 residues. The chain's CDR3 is CASSSRTGQGRTPEETQYF. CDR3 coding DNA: TGTGCCAGCAGCTCCCGCACTGGACAGGGTCGGACACCGGAAGAGACCCAGTACTTC.

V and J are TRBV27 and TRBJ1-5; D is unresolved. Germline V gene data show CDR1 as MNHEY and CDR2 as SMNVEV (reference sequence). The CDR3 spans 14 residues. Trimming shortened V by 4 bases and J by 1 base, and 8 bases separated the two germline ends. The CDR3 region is CASSSGWSNQPQHF. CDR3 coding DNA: TGTGCCAGCAGTTCGGGTTGGAGCAATCAGCCCCAGCATTTT.

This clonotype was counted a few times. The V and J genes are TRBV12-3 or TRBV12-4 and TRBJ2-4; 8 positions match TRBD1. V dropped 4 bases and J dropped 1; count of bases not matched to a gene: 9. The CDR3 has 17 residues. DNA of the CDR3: TGTGCCAGCAGTTACTGGACAGGGATTAACGCCAAAAACATTCAGTACTTC. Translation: CASSYWTGINAKNIQYF.

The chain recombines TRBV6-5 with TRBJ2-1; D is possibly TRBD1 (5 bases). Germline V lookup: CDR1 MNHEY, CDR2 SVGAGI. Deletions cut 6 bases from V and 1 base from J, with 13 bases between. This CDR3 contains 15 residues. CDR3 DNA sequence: TGTGCCAGCAGATTTACAGGATTATCCTACAATGAGCAGTTCTTC. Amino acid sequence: CASRFTGLSYNEQFF.

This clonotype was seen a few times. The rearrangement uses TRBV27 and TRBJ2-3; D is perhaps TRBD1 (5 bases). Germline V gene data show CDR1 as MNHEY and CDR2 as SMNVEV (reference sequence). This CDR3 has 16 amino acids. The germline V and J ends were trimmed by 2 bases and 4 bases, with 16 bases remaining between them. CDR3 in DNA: TGTGCCAGCAGTTTAGGGGCCGTTTCTGGACCAGATACGCAGTATTTT. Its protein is CASSLGAVSGPDTQYF.

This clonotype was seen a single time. CDR3 sequence (DNA): TGTGCCAGCAGTACTGATCAGCCCCAGCATTTT. Encoded protein: CASSTDQPQHF. The J gene is TRBJ1-5, the V gene TRBV28; unclear D gene. The germline V gene encodes CDR1 MDHEN and CDR2 SYDVKM. This CDR3 has 11 residues. Trimming took off 5 bases at V and 5 bases at J, with 4 bases between the two ends. Combining the CDR3 with reference TRBV28 and TRBJ1-5 gives the whole variable domain DVKVTQSSRYLVKRTGEKVFLECVQDMDHENMFWYRQDPGLGLRLIYFSYDVKMKEKGDIPEGYSVSREKKERFSLILESASTNQTSMYLCASSTDQPQHFGDGTRLSIL.

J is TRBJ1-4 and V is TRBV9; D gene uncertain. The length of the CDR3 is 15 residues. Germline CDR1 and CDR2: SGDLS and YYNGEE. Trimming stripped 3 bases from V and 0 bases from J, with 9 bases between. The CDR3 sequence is CASSASGSTNEKLFF. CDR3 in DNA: TGTGCCAGCAGCGCCTCGGGGTCAACTAATGAAAAACTGTTTTTT.

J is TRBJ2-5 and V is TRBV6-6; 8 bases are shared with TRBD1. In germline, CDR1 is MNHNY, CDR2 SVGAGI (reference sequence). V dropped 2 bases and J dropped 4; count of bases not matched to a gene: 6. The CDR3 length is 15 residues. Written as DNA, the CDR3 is TGTGCCAGCAGTTACCGGGACAGGAATGTAGAGACCCAGTACTTC. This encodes CASSYRDRNVETQYF.

As DNA, the CDR3 is TGTGCCAGCAGTGAGGACAGGGGCGAAGCGGGTGCCTACGAGCAGTACGTC. This codes for CASSEDRGEAGAYEQYV. The chain uses TRBV6-2 or TRBV6-3 and TRBJ2-7, with TRBD1 matching over 9 bases. The V and J ends lost 5 bases and 2 bases, in that order; junction bases with no gene match: 13. CDR3 length: 17 residues. From germline, CDR1 is MNHEY and CDR2 SVGEGT.

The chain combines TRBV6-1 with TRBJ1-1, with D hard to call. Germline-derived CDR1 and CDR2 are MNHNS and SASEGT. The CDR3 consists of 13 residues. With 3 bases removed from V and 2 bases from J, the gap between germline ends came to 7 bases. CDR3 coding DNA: TGTGCCAGCAGTGACGTGGTTAACACTGAAGCTTTCTTT. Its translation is CASSDVVNTEAFF.

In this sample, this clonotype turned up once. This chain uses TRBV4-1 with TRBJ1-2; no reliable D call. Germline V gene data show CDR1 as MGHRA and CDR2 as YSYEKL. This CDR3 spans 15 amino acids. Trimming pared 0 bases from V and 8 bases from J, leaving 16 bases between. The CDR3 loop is CASSQDGVEPLGYTF. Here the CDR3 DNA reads TGCGCCAGCAGCCAAGATGGGGTGGAACCTCTGGGCTACACCTTC.

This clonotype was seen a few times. The chain's CDR3 is CASNKAGGNTEAFF. CDR3 in DNA: TGTGCCAGCAACAAAGCGGGAGGTAACACTGAAGCTTTCTTT. The rearrangement links TRBV6-8 to TRBJ1-1, with D uncertain. Trimming removed 7 bases from V and 2 bases from J, with 14 bases in between. Germline V gives CDR1 MNHGY, CDR2 SAAAGT. The length of the CDR3 is 14 residues.

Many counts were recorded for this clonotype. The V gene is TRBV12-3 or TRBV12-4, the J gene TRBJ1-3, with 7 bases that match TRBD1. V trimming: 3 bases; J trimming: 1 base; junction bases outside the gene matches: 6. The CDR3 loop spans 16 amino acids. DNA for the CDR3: TGTGCCAGCAGTTTGGACAGGCTAATTTCTGGAAACACCATATATTTT. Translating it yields CASSLDRLISGNTIYF.

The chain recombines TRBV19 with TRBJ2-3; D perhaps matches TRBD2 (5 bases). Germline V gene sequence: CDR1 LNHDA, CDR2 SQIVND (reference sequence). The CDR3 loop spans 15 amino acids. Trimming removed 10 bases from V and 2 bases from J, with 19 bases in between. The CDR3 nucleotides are TGTGCCACCCGCCCAGAGGGCCCGATCACAGATACGCAGTATTTT. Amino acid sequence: CATRPEGPITDTQYF.

DNA for the CDR3: TGTGCCAGCAGTCGCTCTGAGGGGCCGTATGGCTACACCTTC. It specifies CASSRSEGPYGYTF. The V gene is TRBV6-5, the J gene TRBJ1-2; the D gene is possibly TRBD1 (5 bases). This CDR3 is built from 14 residues. With 5 bases removed from V and 5 bases from J, the gap between germline ends came to 15 bases. Germline CDR1 MNHEY, CDR2 SVGAGI.

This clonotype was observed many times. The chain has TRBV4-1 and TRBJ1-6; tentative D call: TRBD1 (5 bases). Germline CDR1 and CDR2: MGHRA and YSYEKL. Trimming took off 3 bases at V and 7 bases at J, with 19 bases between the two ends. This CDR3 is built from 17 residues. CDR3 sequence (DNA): TGCGCCAGCAGCCAGGCCTCCTCCCAGGGTGAGAATTCACCCCTCCACTTT. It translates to CASSQASSQGENSPLHF.

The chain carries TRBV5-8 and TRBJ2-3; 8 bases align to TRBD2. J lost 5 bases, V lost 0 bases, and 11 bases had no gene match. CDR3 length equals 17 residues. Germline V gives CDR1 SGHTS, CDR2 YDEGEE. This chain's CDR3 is CASSLGWPSGPGDTQYF. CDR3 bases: TGTGCCAGCAGCTTGGGTTGGCCTAGCGGGCCTGGAGATACGCAGTATTTT.

CDR3 nucleotide sequence: TGTGCCAGCAGCGTAAGGGCGGGAGCGCGGGATACGCAGTATTTT. This translates into CASSVRAGARDTQYF. The chain has TRBV7-6 and TRBJ2-3; TRBD2 matches at 7 bases. This CDR3 comprises 15 residues. The junction had 11 bases not matched to a gene; V was cut back by 5 bases and J by 6 bases. CDR1 is SGHVS and CDR2 is FNYEAQ in the germline V gene.

CDR3 DNA: TGCAGTGCTGCTGACGTCGGGGATTACAATGAGCAGTTCTTC. Translating gives CSAADVGDYNEQFF. V usage is TRBV20-1 and J usage is TRBJ2-1, with D possibly being TRBD2 (5 bases). V lost 5 bases and J lost 4, with 15 bases in between. CDR1 and CDR2 (germline): DFQATT, SNEGSKA (reference sequence). The CDR3 spans 14 residues.

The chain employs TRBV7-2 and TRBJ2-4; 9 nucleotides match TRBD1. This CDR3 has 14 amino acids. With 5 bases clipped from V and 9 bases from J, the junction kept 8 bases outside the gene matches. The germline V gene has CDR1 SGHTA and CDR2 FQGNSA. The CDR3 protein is CASSPRDRVGIQYF. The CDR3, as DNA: TGTGCCAGCAGCCCCCGGGACAGGGTCGGCATTCAGTACTTC.

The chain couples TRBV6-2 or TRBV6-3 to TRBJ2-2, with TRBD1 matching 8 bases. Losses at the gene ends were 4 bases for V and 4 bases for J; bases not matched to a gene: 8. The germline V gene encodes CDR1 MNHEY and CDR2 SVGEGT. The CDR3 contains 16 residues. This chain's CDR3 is CASSFRTGGPTGELFF. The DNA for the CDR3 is TGTGCCAGCAGTTTTCGTACAGGGGGACCCACCGGGGAGCTGTTTTTT.

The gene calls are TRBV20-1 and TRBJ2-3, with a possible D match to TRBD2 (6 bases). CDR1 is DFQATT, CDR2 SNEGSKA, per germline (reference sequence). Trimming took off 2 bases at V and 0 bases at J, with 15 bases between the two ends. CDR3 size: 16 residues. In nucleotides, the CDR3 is TGCAGTGCTAGACCCCTGGGGGGTGGAAGCACAGATACGCAGTATTTT. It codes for CSARPLGGGSTDTQYF.

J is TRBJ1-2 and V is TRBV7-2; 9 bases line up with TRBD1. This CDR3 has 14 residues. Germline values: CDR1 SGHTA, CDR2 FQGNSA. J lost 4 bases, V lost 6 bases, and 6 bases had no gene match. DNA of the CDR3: TGTGCCAGCAGTCCGACAGGGGGGGCCTATGGCTACACCTTC. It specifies CASSPTGGAYGYTF.

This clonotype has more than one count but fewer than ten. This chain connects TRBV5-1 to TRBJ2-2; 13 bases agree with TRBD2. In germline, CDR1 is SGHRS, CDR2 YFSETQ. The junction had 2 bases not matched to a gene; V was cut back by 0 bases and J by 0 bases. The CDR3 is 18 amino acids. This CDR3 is CASSLELAGGTNTGELFF. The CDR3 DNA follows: TGCGCCAGCAGCTTGGAACTAGCGGGAGGGACGAACACCGGGGAGCTGTTTTTT. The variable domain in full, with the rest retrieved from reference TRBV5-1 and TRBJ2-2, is KAGVTQTPRYLIKTRGQQVTLSCSPISGHRSVSWYQQTPGQGLQFLFEYFSETQRNKGNFPGRFSGRQFSNSRSEMNVSTLELGDSALYLCASSLELAGGTNTGELFFGEGSRLTVL.

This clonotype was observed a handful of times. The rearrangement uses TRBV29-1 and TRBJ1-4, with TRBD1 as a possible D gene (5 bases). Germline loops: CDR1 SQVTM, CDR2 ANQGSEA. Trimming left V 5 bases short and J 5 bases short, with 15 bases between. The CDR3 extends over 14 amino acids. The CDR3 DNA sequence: TGCAGCGTTTCCTTTCGACAGACGAATGAAAAACTGTTTTTT. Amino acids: CSVSFRQTNEKLFF.

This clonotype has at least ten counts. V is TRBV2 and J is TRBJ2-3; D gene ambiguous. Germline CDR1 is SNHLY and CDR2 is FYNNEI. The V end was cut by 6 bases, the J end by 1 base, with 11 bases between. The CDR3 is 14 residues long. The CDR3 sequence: CASSRQDGTDTQYF. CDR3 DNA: TGTGCCAGCAGCCGTCAGGACGGCACAGATACGCAGTATTTT.

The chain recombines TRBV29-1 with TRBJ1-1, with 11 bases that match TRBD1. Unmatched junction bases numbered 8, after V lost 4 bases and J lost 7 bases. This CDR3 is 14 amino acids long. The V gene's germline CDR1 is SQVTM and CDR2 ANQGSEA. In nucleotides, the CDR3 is TGCAGCGTTGGGGTAAGGGACAGGGGGAGTGAAGCTTTCTTT. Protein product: CSVGVRDRGSEAFF.